This TCR beta chain was recorded in a study of cytomegalovirus exposure and HLA in healthy donors. Study-level points and caveats: Reportedly, diagnosis of cytomegalovirus status by the classifier showed high specificity and sensitivity. In an earlier analysis, in several hundred donors, most V segments appeared productive either ~90% or ~30% of the time.

Losses at the gene ends were 3 bases for V and 3 bases for J; bases not matched to a gene: 1. Germline CDR1 reads SGDLS; CDR2 reads YYNGEE. CDR3 length equals 13 residues. Vbeta (60) and Jbeta (13) primers were used in the PCR. Profiling relied on immunoSEQ multiplex PCR, and the TCRdb table lists in-frame clones only, not all of them. The sample holds about 90,000 clones, around three quarters seen once. Comments on this clone: The antigen is undetermined.

This chain connects TRBV9 to TRBJ1-1, with 8 bases lining up with TRBD1. The material sequenced was PBMCs. The receptor was isolated from a woman aged 40 to 50 in good health and CMV-seropositive. CDR3 sequence: CASSATGDTEAFF. CDR3 DNA sequence: TGTGCCAGCAGCGCGACAGGGGACACTGAAGCTTTCTTT.